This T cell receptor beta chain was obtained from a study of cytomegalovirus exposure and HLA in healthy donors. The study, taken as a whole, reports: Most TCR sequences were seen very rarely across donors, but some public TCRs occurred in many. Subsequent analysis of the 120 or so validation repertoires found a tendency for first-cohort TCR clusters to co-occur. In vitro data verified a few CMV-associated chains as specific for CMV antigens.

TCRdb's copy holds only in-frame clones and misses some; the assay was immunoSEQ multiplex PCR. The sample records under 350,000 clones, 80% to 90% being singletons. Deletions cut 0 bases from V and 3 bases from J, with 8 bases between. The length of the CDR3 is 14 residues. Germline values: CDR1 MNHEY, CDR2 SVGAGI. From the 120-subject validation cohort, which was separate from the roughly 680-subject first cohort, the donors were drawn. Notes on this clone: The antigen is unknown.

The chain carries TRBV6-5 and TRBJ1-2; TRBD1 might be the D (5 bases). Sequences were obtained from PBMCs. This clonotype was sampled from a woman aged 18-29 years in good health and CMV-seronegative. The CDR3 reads CASSYSSRDYGYTF. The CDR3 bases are TGTGCCAGCAGTTACTCGTCCAGGGACTATGGCTACACCTTC.